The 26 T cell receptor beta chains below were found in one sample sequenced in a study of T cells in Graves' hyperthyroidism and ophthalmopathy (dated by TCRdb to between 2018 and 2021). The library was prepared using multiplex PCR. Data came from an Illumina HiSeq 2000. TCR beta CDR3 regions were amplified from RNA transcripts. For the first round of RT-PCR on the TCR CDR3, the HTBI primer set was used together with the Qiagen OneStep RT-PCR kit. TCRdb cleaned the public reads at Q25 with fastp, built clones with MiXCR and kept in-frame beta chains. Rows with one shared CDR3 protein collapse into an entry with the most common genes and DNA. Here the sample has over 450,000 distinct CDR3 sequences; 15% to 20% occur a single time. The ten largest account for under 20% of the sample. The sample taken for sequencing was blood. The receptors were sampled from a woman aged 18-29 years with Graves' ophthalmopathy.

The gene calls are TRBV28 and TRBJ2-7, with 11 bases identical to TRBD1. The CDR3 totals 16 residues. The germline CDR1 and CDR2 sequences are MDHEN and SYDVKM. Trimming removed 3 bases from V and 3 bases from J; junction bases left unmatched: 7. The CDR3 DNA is TGTGCCAGCAGTTTTCGGGGTGGGACAGGGGGCTACGAGCAGTACTTC. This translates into CASSFRGGTGGYEQYF.

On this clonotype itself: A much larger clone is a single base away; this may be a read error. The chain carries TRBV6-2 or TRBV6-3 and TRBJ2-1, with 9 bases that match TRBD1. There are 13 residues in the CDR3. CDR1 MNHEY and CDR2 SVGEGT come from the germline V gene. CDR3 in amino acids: CASPGQGYSEQFF. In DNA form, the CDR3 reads TGTGCCAGCCCGGGACAGGGATACAGTGAGCAGTTCTTC.

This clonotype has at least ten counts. Written as DNA, the CDR3 is TGCGCCAGCAGCGTCAGGGAGGGCACCGGGGAGCTGTTTTTT. This encodes CASSVREGTGELFF. V usage is TRBV5-1 and J usage is TRBJ2-2; 7 bases line up with TRBD2. CDR1 is SGHRS, CDR2 YFSETQ, per germline. Trimming cost V 4 bases and J 4 bases; bases outside gene matches: 4. The length of the CDR3 is 14 residues.

In DNA form, the CDR3 reads TGTGCCAGCAGCGGGCATAGCGGGAGGAGCACAGATACGCAGTATTTT. Translation: CASSGHSGRSTDTQYF. V gene TRBV7-9 combines with J gene TRBJ2-3; 10 bases line up with TRBD2. The length of the CDR3 is 16 residues. After removal of 5 bases from V and 0 bases from J, the junction contained 5 bases not matched to a gene. Germline lookup yields CDR1 SEHNR and CDR2 FQNEAQ (reference sequence).

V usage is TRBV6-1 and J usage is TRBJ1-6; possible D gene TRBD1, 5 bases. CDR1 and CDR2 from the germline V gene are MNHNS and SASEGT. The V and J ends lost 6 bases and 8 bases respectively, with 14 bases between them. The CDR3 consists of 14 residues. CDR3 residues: CASSGMGDYSPLHF. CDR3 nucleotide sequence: TGTGCCAGCAGCGGAATGGGGGACTATTCACCCCTCCACTTT.

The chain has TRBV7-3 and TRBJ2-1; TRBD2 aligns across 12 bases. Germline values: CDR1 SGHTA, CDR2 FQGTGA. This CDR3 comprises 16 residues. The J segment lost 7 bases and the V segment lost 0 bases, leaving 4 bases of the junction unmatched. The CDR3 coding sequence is TGTGCCAGCAGCTTAACCCTAGCGGGGGGGATAAATGAGCAGTTCTTC. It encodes CASSLTLAGGINEQFF.

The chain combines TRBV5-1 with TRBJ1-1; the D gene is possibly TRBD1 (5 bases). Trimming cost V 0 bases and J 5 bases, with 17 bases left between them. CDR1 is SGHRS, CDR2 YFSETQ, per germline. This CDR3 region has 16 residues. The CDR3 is CASSLGSASRGTEAFF. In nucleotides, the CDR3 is TGCGCCAGCAGCTTGGGATCGGCCTCAAGGGGAACTGAAGCTTTCTTT. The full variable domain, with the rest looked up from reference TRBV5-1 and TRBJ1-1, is KAGVTQTPRYLIKTRGQQVTLSCSPISGHRSVSWYQQTPGQGLQFLFEYFSETQRNKGNFPGRFSGRQFSNSRSEMNVSTLELGDSALYLCASSLGSASRGTEAFFGQGTRLTVV.

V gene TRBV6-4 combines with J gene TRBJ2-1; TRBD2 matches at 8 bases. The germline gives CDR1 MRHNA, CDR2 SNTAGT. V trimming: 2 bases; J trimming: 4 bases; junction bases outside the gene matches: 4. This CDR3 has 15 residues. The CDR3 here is CASSDTGGGYNEQFF. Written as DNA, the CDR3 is TGTGCCAGCAGTGACACGGGGGGGGGGTACAATGAGCAGTTCTTC.

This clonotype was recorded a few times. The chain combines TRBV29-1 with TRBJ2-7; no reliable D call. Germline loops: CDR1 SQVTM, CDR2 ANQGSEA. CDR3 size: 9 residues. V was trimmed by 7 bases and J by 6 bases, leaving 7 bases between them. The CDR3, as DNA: TGCAGCGAATGTCCCGAGCAGTACTTC. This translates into CSECPEQYF.

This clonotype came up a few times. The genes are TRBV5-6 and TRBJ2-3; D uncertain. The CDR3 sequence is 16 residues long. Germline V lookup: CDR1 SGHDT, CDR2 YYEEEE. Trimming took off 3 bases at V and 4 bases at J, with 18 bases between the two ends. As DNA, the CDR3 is TGTGCCAGCAGCTACGTCTCCTCAGATGGATCAGATACGCAGTATTTT. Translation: CASSYVSSDGSDTQYF.

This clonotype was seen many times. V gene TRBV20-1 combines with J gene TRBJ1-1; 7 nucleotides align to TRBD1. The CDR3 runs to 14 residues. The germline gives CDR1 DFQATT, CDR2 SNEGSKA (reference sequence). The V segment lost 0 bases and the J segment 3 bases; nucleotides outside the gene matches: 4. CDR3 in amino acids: CSARDRGRDTEAFF. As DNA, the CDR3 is TGCAGTGCTAGAGATAGGGGGCGAGACACTGAAGCTTTCTTT.

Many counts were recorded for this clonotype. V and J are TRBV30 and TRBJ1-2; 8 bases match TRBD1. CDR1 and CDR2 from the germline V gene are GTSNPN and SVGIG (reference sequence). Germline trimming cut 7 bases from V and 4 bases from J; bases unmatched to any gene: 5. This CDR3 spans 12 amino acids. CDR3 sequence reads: CAFRDRRYGYTF. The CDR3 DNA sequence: TGTGCCTTCCGGGACAGGCGCTATGGCTACACCTTC.

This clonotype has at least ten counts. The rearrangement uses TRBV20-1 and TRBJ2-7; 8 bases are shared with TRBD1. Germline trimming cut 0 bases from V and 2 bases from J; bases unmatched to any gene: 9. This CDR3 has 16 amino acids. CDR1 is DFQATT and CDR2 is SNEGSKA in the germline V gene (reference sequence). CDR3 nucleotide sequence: TGCAGTGCTAGAGATCCCCGACAGGGGCGAGCCTACGAGCAGTACTTC. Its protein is CSARDPRQGRAYEQYF.

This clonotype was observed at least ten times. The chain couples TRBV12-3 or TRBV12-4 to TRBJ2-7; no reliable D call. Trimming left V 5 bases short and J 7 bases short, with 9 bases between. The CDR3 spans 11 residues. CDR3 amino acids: CASSHGAEQYF. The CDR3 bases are TGTGCCAGCAGTCACGGCGCTGAGCAGTACTTC.

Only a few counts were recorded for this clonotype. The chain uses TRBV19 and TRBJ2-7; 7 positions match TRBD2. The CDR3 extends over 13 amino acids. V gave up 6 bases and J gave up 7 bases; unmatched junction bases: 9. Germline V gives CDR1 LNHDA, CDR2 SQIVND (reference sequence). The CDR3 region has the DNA TGTGCCAGTAGCACCGGGAGGACTGGGGAGCAGTACTTC. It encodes CASSTGRTGEQYF.

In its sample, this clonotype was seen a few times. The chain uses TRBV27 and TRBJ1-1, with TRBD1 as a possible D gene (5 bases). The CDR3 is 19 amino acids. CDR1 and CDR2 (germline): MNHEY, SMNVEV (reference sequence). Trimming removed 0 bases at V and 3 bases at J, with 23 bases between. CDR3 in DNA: TGTGCCAGCAGTTTATCGGGGGGGTCCTATATCGACGGGTACACTGAAGCTTTCTTT. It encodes CASSLSGGSYIDGYTEAFF.

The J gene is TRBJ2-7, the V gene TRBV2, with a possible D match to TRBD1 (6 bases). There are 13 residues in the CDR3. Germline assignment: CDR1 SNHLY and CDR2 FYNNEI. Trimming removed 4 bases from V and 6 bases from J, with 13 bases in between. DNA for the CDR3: TGTGCCAGCAGTGGACAGGTAGCATTCGAGCAGTACTTC. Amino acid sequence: CASSGQVAFEQYF. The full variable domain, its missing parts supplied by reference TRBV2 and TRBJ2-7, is EPEVTQTPSHQVTQMGQEVILRCVPISNHLYFYWYRQILGQKVEFLVSFYNNEISEKSEIFDDQFSVERPDGSNFTLKIRSTKLEDSAMYFCASSGQVAFEQYFGPGTRLTVT.

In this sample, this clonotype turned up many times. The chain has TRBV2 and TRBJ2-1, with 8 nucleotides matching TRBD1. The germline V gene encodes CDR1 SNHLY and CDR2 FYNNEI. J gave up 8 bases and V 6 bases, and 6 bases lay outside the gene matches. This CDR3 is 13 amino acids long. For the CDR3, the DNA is TGTGCCAGCAGGCGGACAGGGACCGATGAGCAGTTCTTC. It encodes CASRRTGTDEQFF.

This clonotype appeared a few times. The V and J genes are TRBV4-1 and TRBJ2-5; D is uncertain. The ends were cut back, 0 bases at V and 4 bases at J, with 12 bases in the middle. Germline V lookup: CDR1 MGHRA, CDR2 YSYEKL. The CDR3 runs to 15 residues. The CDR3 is CASSQEGRRVETQYF. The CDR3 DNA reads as TGCGCCAGCAGCCAAGAAGGGCGGCGAGTAGAGACCCAGTACTTC.

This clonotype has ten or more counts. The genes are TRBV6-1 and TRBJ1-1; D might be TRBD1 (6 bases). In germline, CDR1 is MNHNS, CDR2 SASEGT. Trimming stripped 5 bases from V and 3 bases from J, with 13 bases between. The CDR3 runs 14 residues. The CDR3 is CASSSASGDTEAFF. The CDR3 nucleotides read TGTGCCAGCAGTTCAGCCTCAGGGGACACTGAAGCTTTCTTT.

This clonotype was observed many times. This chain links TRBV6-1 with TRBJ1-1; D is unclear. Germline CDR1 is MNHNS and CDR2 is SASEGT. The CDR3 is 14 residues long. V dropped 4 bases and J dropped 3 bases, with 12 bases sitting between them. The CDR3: CASSVLPGDTEAFF. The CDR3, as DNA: TGTGCCAGCAGTGTCCTCCCCGGGGACACTGAAGCTTTCTTT.

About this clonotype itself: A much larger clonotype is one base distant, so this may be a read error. The CDR3 region has the DNA TGTGCCAGCAGTTTAGCGCTTCTGGCGGGGGGGCAGTACTTC. Protein sequence: CASSLALLAGGQYF. V usage is TRBV12-3 or TRBV12-4 and J usage is TRBJ2-7; TRBD2 matches at 8 bases. This CDR3 has 14 amino acids. Unmatched junction bases numbered 7, after V lost 0 bases and J lost 9 bases.

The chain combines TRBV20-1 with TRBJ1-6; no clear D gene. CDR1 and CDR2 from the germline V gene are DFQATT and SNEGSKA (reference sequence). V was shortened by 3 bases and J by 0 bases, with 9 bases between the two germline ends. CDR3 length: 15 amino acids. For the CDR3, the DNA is TGCAGTGCTAGTCAGCCCAGCTCCTATAATTCACCCCTCCACTTT. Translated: CSASQPSSYNSPLHF.

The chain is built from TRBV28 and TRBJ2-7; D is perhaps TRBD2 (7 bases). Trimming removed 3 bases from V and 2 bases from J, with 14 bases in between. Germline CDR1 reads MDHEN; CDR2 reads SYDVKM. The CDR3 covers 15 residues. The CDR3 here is CASSLGGPTTYEQYF. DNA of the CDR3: TGTGCCAGCAGTTTGGGGGGGCCTACTACCTACGAGCAGTACTTC. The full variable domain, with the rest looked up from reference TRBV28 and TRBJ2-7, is DVKVTQSSRYLVKRTGEKVFLECVQDMDHENMFWYRQDPGLGLRLIYFSYDVKMKEKGDIPEGYSVSREKKERFSLILESASTNQTSMYLCASSLGGPTTYEQYFGPGTRLTVT.

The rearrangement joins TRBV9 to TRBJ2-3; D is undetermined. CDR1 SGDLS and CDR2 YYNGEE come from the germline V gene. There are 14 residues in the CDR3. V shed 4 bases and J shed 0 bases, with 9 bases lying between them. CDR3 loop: CASSHTPSTDTQYF. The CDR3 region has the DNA TGTGCCAGCAGCCATACCCCTAGCACAGATACGCAGTATTTT. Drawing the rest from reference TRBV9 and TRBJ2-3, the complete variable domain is DSGVTQTPKHLITATGQRVTLRCSPRSGDLSVYWYQQSLDQGLQFLIQYYNGEERAKGNILERFSAQQFPDLHSELNLSSLELGDSALYFCASSHTPSTDTQYFGPGTRLTVL.

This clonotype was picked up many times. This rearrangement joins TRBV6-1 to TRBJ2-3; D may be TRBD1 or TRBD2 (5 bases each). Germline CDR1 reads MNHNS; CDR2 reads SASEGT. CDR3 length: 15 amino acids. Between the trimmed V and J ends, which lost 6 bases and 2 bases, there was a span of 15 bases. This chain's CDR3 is CASSAEGQDTDTQYF. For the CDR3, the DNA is TGTGCCAGCAGCGCTGAGGGGCAAGACACAGATACGCAGTATTTT.